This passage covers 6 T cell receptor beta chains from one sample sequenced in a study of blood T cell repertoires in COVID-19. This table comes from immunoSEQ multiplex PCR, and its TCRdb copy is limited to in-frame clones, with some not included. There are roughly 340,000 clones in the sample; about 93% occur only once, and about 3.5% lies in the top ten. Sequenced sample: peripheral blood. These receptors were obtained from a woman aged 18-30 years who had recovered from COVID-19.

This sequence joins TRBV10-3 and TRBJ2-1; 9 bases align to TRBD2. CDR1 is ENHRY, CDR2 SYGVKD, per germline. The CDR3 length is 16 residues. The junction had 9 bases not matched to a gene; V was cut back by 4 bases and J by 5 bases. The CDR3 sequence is CAISVVVLAGNNEQFF. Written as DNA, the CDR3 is TGTGCCATCAGTGTTGTTGTTCTAGCGGGGAACAATGAGCAGTTCTTC.

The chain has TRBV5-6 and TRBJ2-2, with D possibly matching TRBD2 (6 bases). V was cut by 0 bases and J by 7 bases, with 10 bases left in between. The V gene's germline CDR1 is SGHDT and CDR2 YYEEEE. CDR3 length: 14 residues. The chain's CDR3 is CASSLGQGGGELFF. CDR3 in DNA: TGTGCCAGCAGCTTGGGGCAGGGAGGCGGGGAGCTGTTTTTT. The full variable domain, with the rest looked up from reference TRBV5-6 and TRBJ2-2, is DAGVTQSPTHLIKTRGQQVTLRCSPKSGHDTVSWYQQALGQGPQFIFQYYEEEERQRGNFPDRFSGHQFPNYSSELNVNALLLGDSALYLCASSLGQGGGELFFGEGSRLTVL.

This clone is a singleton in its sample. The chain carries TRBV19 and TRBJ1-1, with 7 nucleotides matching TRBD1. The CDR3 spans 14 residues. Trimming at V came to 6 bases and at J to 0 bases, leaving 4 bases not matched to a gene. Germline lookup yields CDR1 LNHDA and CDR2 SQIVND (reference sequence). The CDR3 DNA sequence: TGTGCCAGTAGCAACAGGGGTATGAACACTGAAGCTTTCTTT. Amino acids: CASSNRGMNTEAFF.

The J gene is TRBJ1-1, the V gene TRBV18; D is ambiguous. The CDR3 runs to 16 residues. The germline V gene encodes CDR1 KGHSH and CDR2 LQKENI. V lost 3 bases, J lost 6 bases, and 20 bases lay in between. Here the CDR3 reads CASSPRGVAGGAEAFF. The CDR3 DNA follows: TGTGCCAGCTCACCCCGTGGGGTTGCGGGTGGAGCTGAAGCTTTCTTT.

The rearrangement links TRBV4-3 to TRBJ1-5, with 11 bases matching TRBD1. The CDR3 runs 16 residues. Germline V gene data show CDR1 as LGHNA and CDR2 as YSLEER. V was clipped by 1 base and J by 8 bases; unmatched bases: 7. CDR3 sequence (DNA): TGCGCCAGCAGCCAAGGGACAGGGGGCGCGTTAGAGCCCCAGCATTTT. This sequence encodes CASSQGTGGALEPQHF.

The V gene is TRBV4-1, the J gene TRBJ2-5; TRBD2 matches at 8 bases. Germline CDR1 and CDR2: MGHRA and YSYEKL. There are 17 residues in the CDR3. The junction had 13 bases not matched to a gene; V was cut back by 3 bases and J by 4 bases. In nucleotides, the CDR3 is TGCGCCAGCAGCCAGGGAAGGGGCAGCGGGAGTGCAGAGACCCAGTACTTC. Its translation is CASSQGRGSGSAETQYF.